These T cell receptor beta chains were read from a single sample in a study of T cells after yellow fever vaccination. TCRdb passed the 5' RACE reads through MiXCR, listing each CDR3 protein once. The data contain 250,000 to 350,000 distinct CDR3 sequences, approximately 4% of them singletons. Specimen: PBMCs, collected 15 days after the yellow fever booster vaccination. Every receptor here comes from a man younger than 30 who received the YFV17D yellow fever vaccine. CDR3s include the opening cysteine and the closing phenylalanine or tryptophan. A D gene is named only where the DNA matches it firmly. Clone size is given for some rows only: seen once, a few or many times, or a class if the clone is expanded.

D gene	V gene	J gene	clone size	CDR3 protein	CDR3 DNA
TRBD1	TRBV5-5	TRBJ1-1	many	CASSSSRSGGTEAFF	TGTGCCAGCAGCTCCTCCCGGTCAGGGGGAACTGAAGCTTTCTTT
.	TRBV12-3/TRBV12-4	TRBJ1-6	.	CATNTGTRTPLHF	TGTGCCACCAACACAGGGACCCGTACACCCCTCCACTTT
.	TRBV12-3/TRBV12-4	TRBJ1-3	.	CASSLGRASGNTIYF	TGTGCCAGCAGTTTGGGCAGGGCTTCTGGAAACACCATATATTTT
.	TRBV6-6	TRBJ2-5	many	CASSYESGETQYF	TGTGCCAGCAGTTACGAAAGCGGGGAGACCCAGTACTTC
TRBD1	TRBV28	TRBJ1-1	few	CASSLLTGGASEAFF	TGTGCCAGCAGTCTCCTGACAGGGGGCGCATCCGAAGCTTTCTTT
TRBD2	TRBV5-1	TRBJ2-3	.	CASSSTSGYNPDTQYF	TGCGCCAGCAGCTCCACTAGCGGGTATAACCCAGATACGCAGTATTTT
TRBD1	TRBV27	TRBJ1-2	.	CASRPFGTENYGYTF	TGTGCCAGCAGACCCTTCGGGACAGAGAACTATGGCTACACCTTC
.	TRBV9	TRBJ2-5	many	CASSVGSWSQETQYF	TGTGCCAGCAGCGTAGGGTCCTGGTCCCAAGAGACCCAGTACTTC
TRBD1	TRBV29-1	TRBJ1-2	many	CSATTGGHGYTF	TGCAGCGCAACGACAGGGGGCCATGGCTACACCTTC
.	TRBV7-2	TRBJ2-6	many	CASSLNGAAGANVLTF	TGTGCCAGCAGCTTAAATGGGGCTGCAGGGGCCAACGTCCTGACTTTC
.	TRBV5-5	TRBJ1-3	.	CASSSRANSGNTIYF	TGTGCCAGCAGCTCCCGGGCTAACTCTGGAAACACCATATATTTT
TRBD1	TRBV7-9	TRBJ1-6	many	CASSSPPGQGYSPLHF	TGTGCCAGCAGCTCACCTCCGGGACAGGGATATTCACCCCTCCACTTT
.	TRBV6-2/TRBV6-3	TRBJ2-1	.	CASSTGGGVYNEQFF	TGTGCCAGCAGTACTGGTGGCGGGGTATACAATGAGCAGTTCTTC
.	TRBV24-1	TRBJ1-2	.	CATSDMTGNYGYTF	TGTGCCACCAGTGATATGACAGGAAACTATGGCTACACCTTC
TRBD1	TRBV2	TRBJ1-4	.	CASRGDSNEKLFF	TGTGCCAGCAGGGGGGACAGTAATGAAAAACTGTTTTTT
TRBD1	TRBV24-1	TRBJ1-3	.	CATSEDGTAGNTIYF	TGTGCCACCAGTGAAGACGGGACAGCTGGAAACACCATATATTTT
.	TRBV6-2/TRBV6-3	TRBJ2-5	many	CASSLPRAETQYF	TGTGCCAGCAGTTTACCTCGAGCGGAGACCCAGTACTTC
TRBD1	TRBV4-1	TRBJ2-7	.	CASSQQLGTGPYEQYF	TGCGCCAGCAGCCAACAGTTGGGGACAGGGCCCTACGAGCAGTACTTC
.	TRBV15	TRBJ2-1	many	CATQGSGAYNEQFF	TGTGCCACCCAGGGGAGCGGCGCCTACAATGAGCAGTTCTTC
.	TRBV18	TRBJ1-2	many	CASSPGTEAYGYTF	TGTGCCAGCTCGCCGGGGACGGAGGCCTATGGCTACACCTTC
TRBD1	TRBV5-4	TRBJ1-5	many	CASSSTGDDQPQHF	TGTGCCAGCAGCTCCACAGGGGACGATCAGCCCCAGCATTTT
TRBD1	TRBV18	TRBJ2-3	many	CASSDRDTDTQYF	TGTGCCAGCTCAGACAGGGACACAGATACGCAGTATTTT